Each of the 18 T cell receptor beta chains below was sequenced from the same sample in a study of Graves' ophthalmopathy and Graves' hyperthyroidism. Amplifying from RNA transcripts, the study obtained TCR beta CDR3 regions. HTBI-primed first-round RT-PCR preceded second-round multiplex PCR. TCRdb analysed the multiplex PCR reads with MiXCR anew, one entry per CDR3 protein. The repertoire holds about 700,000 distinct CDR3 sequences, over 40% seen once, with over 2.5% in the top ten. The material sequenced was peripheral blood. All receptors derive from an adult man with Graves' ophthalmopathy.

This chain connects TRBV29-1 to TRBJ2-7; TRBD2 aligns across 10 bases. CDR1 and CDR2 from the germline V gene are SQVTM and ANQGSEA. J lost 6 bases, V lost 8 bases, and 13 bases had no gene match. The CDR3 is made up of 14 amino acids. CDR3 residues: CSSPKRGGFGEQYF. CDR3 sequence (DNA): TGCAGCAGCCCCAAGCGGGGGGGCTTTGGCGAGCAGTACTTC.

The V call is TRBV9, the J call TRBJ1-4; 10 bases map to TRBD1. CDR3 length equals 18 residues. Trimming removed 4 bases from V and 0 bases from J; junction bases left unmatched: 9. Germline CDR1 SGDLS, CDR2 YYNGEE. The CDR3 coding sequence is TGTGCCAGCAGCCCTCGCCCCGGACAGGGGGCAACTAATGAAAAACTGTTTTTT. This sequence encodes CASSPRPGQGATNEKLFF.

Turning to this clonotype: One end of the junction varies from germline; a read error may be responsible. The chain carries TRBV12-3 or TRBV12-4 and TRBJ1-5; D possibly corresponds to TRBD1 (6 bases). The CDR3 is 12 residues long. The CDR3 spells CTSSLGGQPQHF. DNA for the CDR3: TGTACCAGCAGTTTAGGGGGGCAGCCCCAGCATTTT.

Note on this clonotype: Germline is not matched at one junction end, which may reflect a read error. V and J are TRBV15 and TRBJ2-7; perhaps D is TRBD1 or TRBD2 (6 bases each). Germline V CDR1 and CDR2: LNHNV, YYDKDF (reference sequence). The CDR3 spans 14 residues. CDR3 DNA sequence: TGTGCCACCAGCAGCGGCGAGCTCGGGGGCCATCTTTATTTC. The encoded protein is CATSSGELGGHLYF.

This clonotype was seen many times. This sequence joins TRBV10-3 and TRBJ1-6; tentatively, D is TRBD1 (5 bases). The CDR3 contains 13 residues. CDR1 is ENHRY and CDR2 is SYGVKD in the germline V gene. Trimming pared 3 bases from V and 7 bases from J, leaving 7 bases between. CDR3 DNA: TGTGCCATCAGTGAACAGGTGAATTCACCCCTCCACTTT. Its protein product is CAISEQVNSPLHF.

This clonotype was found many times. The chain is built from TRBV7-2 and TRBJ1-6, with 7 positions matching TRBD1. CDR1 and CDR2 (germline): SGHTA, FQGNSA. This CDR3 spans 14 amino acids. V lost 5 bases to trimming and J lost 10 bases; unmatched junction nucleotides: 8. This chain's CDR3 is CASSPRQGQSPLHF. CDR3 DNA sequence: TGTGCCAGCAGCCCCCGACAGGGACAGTCACCCCTCCACTTT.

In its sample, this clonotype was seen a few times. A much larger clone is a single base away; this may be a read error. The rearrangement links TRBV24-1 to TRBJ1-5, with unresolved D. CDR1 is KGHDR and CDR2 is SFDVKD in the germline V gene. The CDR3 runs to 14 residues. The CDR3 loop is CATSAPDFNRPQHF. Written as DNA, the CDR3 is TGTGCCACCAGTGCTCCAGACTTTAATCGGCCCCAGCATTTT.

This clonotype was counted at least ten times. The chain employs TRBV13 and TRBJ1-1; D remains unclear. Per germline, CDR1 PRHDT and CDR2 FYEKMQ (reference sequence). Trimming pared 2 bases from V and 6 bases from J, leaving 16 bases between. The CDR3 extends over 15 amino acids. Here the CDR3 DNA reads TGTGCCAGCAGCTTAACGGGGAAAGGTTATCCTGAAGCTTTCTTT. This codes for CASSLTGKGYPEAFF.

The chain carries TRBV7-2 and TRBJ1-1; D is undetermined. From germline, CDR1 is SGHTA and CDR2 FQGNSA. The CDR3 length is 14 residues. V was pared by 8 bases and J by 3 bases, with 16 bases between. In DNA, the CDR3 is TGTGCCAGCCCAGGAGGCAATCAGGACACTGAAGCTTTCTTT. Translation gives CASPGGNQDTEAFF.

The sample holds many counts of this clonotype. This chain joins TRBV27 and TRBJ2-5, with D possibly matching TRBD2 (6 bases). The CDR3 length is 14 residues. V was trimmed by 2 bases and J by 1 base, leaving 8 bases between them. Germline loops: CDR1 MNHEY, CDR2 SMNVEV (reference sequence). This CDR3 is CASSLLATQETQYF. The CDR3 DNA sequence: TGTGCCAGCAGTTTACTAGCGACCCAAGAGACCCAGTACTTC.

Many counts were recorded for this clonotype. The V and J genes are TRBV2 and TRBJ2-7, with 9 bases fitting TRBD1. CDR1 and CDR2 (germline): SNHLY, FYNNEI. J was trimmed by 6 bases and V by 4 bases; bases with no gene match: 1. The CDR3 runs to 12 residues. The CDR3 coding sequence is TGTGCCAGCAGTGGACAGGGGGTCGAGCAGTACTTC. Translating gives CASSGQGVEQYF.

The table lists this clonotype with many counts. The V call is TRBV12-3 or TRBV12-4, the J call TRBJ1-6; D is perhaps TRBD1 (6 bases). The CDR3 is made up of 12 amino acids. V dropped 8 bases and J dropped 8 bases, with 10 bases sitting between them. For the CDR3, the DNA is TGTGCCAGCTCCAGGGGTGATTCACCCCTCCACTTT. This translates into CASSRGDSPLHF.

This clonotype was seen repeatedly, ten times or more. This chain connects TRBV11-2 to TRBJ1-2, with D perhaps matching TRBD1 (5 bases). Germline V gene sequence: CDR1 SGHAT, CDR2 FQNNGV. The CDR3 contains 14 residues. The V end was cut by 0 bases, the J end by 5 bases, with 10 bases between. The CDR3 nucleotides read TGTGCCAGCAGCTTAGATCCAGGGAATTATGGCTACACCTTC. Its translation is CASSLDPGNYGYTF.

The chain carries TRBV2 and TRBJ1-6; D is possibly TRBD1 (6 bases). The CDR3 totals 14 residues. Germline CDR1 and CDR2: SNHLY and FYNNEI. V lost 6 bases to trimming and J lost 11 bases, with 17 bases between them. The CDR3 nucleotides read TGTGCCAGCAGGGAGGGGGTAGCAGCCGCACCCCTCCACTTT. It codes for CASREGVAAAPLHF. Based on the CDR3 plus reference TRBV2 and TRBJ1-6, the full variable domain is EPEVTQTPSHQVTQMGQEVILRCVPISNHLYFYWYRQILGQKVEFLVSFYNNEISEKSEIFDDQFSVERPDGSNFTLKIRSTKLEDSAMYFCASREGVAAAPLHFGNGTRLTVT.

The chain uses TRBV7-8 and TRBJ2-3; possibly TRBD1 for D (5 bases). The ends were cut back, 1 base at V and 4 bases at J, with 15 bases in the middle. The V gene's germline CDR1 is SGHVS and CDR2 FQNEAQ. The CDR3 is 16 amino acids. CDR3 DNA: TGTGCCAGCAGCTTAGGTGTTAGCAGGGTGTCAGATACGCAGTATTTT. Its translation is CASSLGVSRVSDTQYF.

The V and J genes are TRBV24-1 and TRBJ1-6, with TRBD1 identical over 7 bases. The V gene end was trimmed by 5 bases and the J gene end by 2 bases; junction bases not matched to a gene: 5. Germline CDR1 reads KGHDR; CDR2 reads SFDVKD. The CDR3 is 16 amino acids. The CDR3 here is CATSARQGPYNSPLHF. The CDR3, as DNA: TGTGCCACCAGTGCTAGACAGGGCCCCTATAATTCACCCCTCCACTTT.

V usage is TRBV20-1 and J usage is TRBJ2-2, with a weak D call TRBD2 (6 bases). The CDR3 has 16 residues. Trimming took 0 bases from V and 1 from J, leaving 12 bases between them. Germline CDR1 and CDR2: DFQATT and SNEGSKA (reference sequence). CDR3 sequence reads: CSARDLVSGNTGELFF. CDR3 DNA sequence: TGCAGTGCTAGAGATCTTGTTAGCGGGAACACCGGGGAGCTGTTTTTT.

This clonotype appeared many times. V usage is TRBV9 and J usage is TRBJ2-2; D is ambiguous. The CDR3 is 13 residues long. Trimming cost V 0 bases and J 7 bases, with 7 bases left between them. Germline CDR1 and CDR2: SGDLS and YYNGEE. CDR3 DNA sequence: TGTGCCAGCAGCGTAGGACCGGACGGGGAGCTGTTTTTT. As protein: CASSVGPDGELFF.